Below, 29 T cell receptor beta chains from the same sample are listed, as sequenced in a study of cytomegalovirus exposure and HLA in healthy donors. Profiling relied on immunoSEQ multiplex PCR, and the TCRdb table lists in-frame clones only, not all of them. The sample shows 110,000 to 150,000 clones, 94% of them seen only once. The sample was PBMCs. The receptors were gathered from a man younger than 35 in good health and CMV-seropositive.

A single count supports this clone. The V call is TRBV5-1, the J call TRBJ1-1; 9 nucleotides line up with TRBD1. The germline V gene has CDR1 SGHRS and CDR2 YFSETQ. The junction had 2 bases not matched to a gene; V was cut back by 4 bases and J by 4 bases. This CDR3 comprises 13 residues. The DNA for the CDR3 is TGCGCCAGCAGCCGGGGACAGGGCACTGAAGCTTTCTTT. This gives the protein CASSRGQGTEAFF.

The J gene is TRBJ1-2, the V gene TRBV5-4, with 7 bases lining up with TRBD1. The CDR3 is 16 amino acids. Germline values: CDR1 SGHNT, CDR2 YYREEE (reference sequence). The ends lost 4 bases at V and 5 bases at J; junction bases unmatched: 14. CDR3 coding DNA: TGTGCCAGCAGCCCTGGGACAGACTACGCTCCGTATGGCTACACCTTC. Translation: CASSPGTDYAPYGYTF.

This clone has only one observation. This chain connects TRBV5-1 to TRBJ2-3; 9 bases match TRBD1. The ends lost 3 bases at V and 6 bases at J; junction bases unmatched: 5. Germline V gives CDR1 SGHRS, CDR2 YFSETQ. CDR3 length: 14 amino acids. In DNA form, the CDR3 reads TGCGCCAGCAGCTCGGGACAGGGTGGGGATACGCAGTATTTT. Protein product: CASSSGQGGDTQYF.

V gene TRBV4-2 combines with J gene TRBJ2-6, with 8 nucleotides matching TRBD2. The CDR3 is made up of 19 amino acids. The V gene's germline CDR1 is LGHNA and CDR2 YNFKEQ. V shed 0 bases, J shed 0 bases, and the junction held 7 bases outside the gene matches. Here the CDR3 DNA reads TGTGCCAGCAGCCAAGATCCCAGCGGGAGCCTCTCTGGGGCCAACGTCCTGACTTTC. Translated, it gives CASSQDPSGSLSGANVLTF.

The rearrangement links TRBV28 to TRBJ1-6; D gene ambiguous. The CDR3 consists of 17 residues. Deletions cut 6 bases from V and 8 bases from J, with 23 bases between. Germline CDR1 MDHEN, CDR2 SYDVKM. In DNA form, the CDR3 reads TGTGCCAGCAGGACCGCCCCCCTTCTGTTCGGGGATTCACCCCTCCACTTT. Translating gives CASRTAPLLFGDSPLHF.

As concerns this clone: Other DNA sequences of this sample code for an identical CDR3. This sequence joins TRBV5-1 and TRBJ2-5; TRBD2 matches at 11 bases. This CDR3 has 16 amino acids. Losses at the gene ends were 0 bases for V and 2 bases for J; bases not matched to a gene: 3. Germline lookup yields CDR1 SGHRS and CDR2 YFSETQ. The CDR3 sequence: CASSLALAGGQETQYF. CDR3 nucleotide sequence: TGCGCCAGCAGCTTGGCCCTAGCGGGAGGTCAAGAGACCCAGTACTTC.

The gene calls are TRBV5-1 and TRBJ2-5, with 7 bases identical to TRBD1. This CDR3 region has 14 residues. The junction had 4 bases not matched to a gene; V was cut back by 5 bases and J by 0 bases. Germline loops: CDR1 SGHRS, CDR2 YFSETQ. In nucleotides, the CDR3 is TGCGCCAGCAGTCCACAGGGGAACCAAGAGACCCAGTACTTC. This sequence encodes CASSPQGNQETQYF.

This chain connects TRBV11-2 to TRBJ2-7; 11 bases are a match to TRBD2. With 3 bases clipped from V and 3 bases from J, the junction kept 7 bases outside the gene matches. This CDR3 spans 16 amino acids. Germline V gives CDR1 SGHAT, CDR2 FQNNGV. The CDR3 nucleotides are TGTGCCAGCAGCTTCCGGTCCGGACTAGCGGGCTACGAGCAGTACTTC. It specifies CASSFRSGLAGYEQYF.

CDR3 nucleotide sequence: TGTGCCAGCAGCTTAGGCCCAGGGGGCGTCGACTATGGCTACACCTTC. Its translation: CASSLGPGGVDYGYTF. The gene calls are TRBV7-2 and TRBJ1-2, with 8 bases lining up with TRBD1. Germline assignment: CDR1 SGHTA and CDR2 FQGNSA. After removal of 1 base from V and 3 bases from J, the junction contained 7 bases not matched to a gene. CDR3 length: 16 residues.

The chain uses TRBV5-1 and TRBJ2-7; tentatively, D is TRBD1 (7 bases). Per germline, CDR1 SGHRS and CDR2 YFSETQ. The CDR3 consists of 18 residues. V was clipped by 0 bases and J by 3 bases, with 22 bases between them. The CDR3 is CASSLGRPGGGLLYEQYF. CDR3 DNA: TGCGCCAGCAGCTTGGGCAGGCCAGGGGGAGGTCTTCTCTACGAGCAGTACTTC.

The chain is built from TRBV5-6 and TRBJ1-2, with unresolved D. The germline V gene has CDR1 SGHDT and CDR2 YYEEEE. The CDR3 is made up of 14 amino acids. V was pared by 1 base and J by 11 bases, with 18 bases between. The CDR3 region is CASSLNGPGTRYTF. The CDR3 nucleotides are TGTGCCAGCAGCTTGAATGGTCCGGGTACGAGGTACACCTTC. The whole variable domain, remainder taken from reference TRBV5-6 and TRBJ1-2, is DAGVTQSPTHLIKTRGQQVTLRCSPKSGHDTVSWYQQALGQGPQFIFQYYEEEERQRGNFPDRFSGHQFPNYSSELNVNALLLGDSALYLCASSLNGPGTRYTFGSGTRLTVV.

The CDR3, as DNA: TGTGCCAGCTCACCTTCCTGGTCCGGGAGGGCTTACAATGAGCAGTTCTTC. It translates to CASSPSWSGRAYNEQFF. The genes are TRBV18 and TRBJ2-1, with TRBD2 matching over 8 bases. Unmatched junction bases numbered 11, after V lost 3 bases and J lost 4 bases. The CDR3 contains 17 residues. Germline V gene data show CDR1 as KGHSH and CDR2 as LQKENI.

DNA for the CDR3: TGTGCCAGCGGCCCAGGAATAGCTAACTATGGCTACACCTTC. It yields the protein CASGPGIANYGYTF. This chain connects TRBV27 to TRBJ1-2; D remains unclear. Trimming removed 8 bases at V and 0 bases at J, with 13 bases between. CDR3 length: 14 residues. Per the germline V gene, CDR1 is MNHEY and CDR2 is SMNVEV (reference sequence).

The chain recombines TRBV5-1 with TRBJ2-3, with D unclear. The length of the CDR3 is 14 residues. Germline CDR1 SGHRS, CDR2 YFSETQ. V was shortened by 0 bases and J by 1 base, with 6 bases between the two germline ends. CDR3 protein: CASSLAQGTDTQYF. CDR3 in DNA: TGCGCCAGCAGCTTGGCCCAGGGCACAGATACGCAGTATTTT.

CDR3 nucleotide sequence: TGTGCCAGCAGCCATGGATCCGACAGGGTCCTACATAATGTATACGAGCAGTACTTC. Translating gives CASSHGSDRVLHNVYEQYF. J is TRBJ2-7 and V is TRBV11-3; 7 positions match TRBD1. The CDR3 spans 19 residues. The V gene's germline CDR1 is SGHNT and CDR2 YENEEA. Losses at the gene ends were 5 bases for V and 4 bases for J; bases not matched to a gene: 23.

This rearrangement joins TRBV2 to TRBJ1-5, with TRBD1 matching over 7 bases. The CDR3 has 14 amino acids. The V gene's germline CDR1 is SNHLY and CDR2 FYNNEI. V gave up 4 bases and J gave up 3 bases; unmatched junction bases: 3. The CDR3, as DNA: TGTGCCAGCAGTGCGGGACAGTTCAATCAGCCCCAGCATTTT. This translates into CASSAGQFNQPQHF.

The genes are TRBV5-4 and TRBJ2-7; TRBD2 agrees at 7 bases. Germline V gene data show CDR1 as SGHNT and CDR2 as YYREEE (reference sequence). CDR3 length: 15 amino acids. J lost 4 bases, V lost 0 bases, and 7 bases had no gene match. This CDR3 reads CASSLGAGRFYEQYF. In DNA form, the CDR3 reads TGTGCCAGCAGCTTGGGGGCCGGGAGGTTTTACGAGCAGTACTTC.

The J gene is TRBJ1-2, the V gene TRBV19, with 10 bases identical to TRBD1. CDR1 and CDR2 from the germline V gene are LNHDA and SQIVND (reference sequence). Trimming took 7 bases from V and 7 from J; bases not matched to a gene: 9. The CDR3 contains 14 residues. CDR3: CASNPGTGESGYTF. CDR3 coding DNA: TGTGCCAGTAACCCGGGGACAGGGGAAAGTGGCTACACCTTC.

The CDR3 DNA follows: TGTGCCATCAGTGAGTCAAGTCGTAGCGGGAGTGAGACCCAGTACTTC. Residues: CAISESSRSGSETQYF. The gene calls are TRBV10-3 and TRBJ2-5, with TRBD2 matching over 9 bases. Per the germline V gene, CDR1 is ENHRY and CDR2 is SYGVKD. Germline trimming cut 0 bases from V and 5 bases from J; bases unmatched to any gene: 7. CDR3 length: 16 amino acids.

The chain couples TRBV6-5 to TRBJ2-5, with 8 bases aligning to TRBD2. From germline, CDR1 is MNHEY and CDR2 SVGAGI. The V and J ends lost 0 bases and 4 bases, in that order; junction bases with no gene match: 4. This CDR3 is 15 amino acids long. In DNA, the CDR3 is TGTGCCAGCAGTTACTCTAGCGGGAAAAGAGAGACCCAGTACTTC. This encodes CASSYSSGKRETQYF.

This clone was recorded only once. The chain combines TRBV5-1 with TRBJ1-1; D not resolved. Germline CDR1 is SGHRS and CDR2 is YFSETQ. The CDR3 runs 15 residues. The germline V and J ends were trimmed by 1 base and 4 bases, with 14 bases remaining between them. Here the CDR3 DNA reads TGCGCCAGCAGCTTGACCGTACCCGGGGTCACTGAAGCTTTCTTT. Residues: CASSLTVPGVTEAFF.

The J gene is TRBJ1-5, the V gene TRBV9; 7 bases line up with TRBD1. Germline V lookup: CDR1 SGDLS, CDR2 YYNGEE. V was pared by 3 bases and J by 1 base, with 1 base of the junction left unmatched. The CDR3 totals 14 residues. The DNA for the CDR3 is TGTGCCAGCAGCGCGGGACAGAGCAATCAGCCCCAGCATTTT. It encodes CASSAGQSNQPQHF.

The chain employs TRBV11-3 and TRBJ2-1; 11 nucleotides agree with TRBD2. Germline V CDR1 and CDR2: SGHNT, YENEEA. The CDR3 length is 15 residues. Trimming removed 1 base from V and 6 bases from J; junction bases left unmatched: 2. The CDR3 region is CASSLAGTSGNEQFF. Here the CDR3 DNA reads TGTGCCAGCAGCTTAGCCGGGACTAGCGGCAATGAGCAGTTCTTC.

The chain is built from TRBV28 and TRBJ2-3, with TRBD2 matching 10 bases. The CDR3 runs to 16 residues. Germline CDR1 MDHEN, CDR2 SYDVKM. The V segment lost 7 bases and the J segment 3 bases; nucleotides outside the gene matches: 10. The CDR3 loop reads CASIPAKLAGTDTQYF. The CDR3 DNA reads TGTGCCAGCATACCCGCCAAACTAGCGGGAACAGATACGCAGTATTTT.

This chain uses TRBV4-1 with TRBJ2-1, with TRBD1 identical over 8 bases. Germline V gene lookup returns CDR1 MGHRA and CDR2 YSYEKL. The ends lost 1 base at V and 5 bases at J; junction bases unmatched: 10. This CDR3 region has 17 residues. The chain's CDR3 is CASSQVFGTGRNNEQFF. In DNA form, the CDR3 reads TGCGCCAGCAGCCAAGTTTTCGGGACAGGTCGCAACAATGAGCAGTTCTTC.

The chain recombines TRBV5-1 with TRBJ2-7; 15 bases fit TRBD2. The CDR3 length is 16 residues. The ends lost 4 bases at V and 1 base at J; junction bases unmatched: 3. CDR1 and CDR2 (germline): SGHRS, YFSETQ. CDR3: CASSLGLAGGSYEQYF. For the CDR3, the DNA is TGCGCCAGCAGCCTCGGACTAGCGGGAGGGTCCTACGAGCAGTACTTC.

This rearrangement joins TRBV2 to TRBJ1-5; the D gene is possibly TRBD1 (5 bases). Germline assignment: CDR1 SNHLY and CDR2 FYNNEI. The CDR3 has 15 amino acids. V gave up 7 bases and J gave up 0 bases, with 13 bases separating them. CDR3 protein: CASKTGENSNQPQHF. CDR3 coding DNA: TGTGCCAGCAAGACGGGGGAAAATAGCAATCAGCCCCAGCATTTT.

The V gene is TRBV27, the J gene TRBJ2-3, with a tentative D call TRBD1 (5 bases). The CDR3 totals 16 residues. Trimming took 2 bases from V and 0 from J, leaving 12 bases between them. The germline V gene has CDR1 MNHEY and CDR2 SMNVEV (reference sequence). CDR3 bases: TGTGCCAGCAGTTTAGGTACAGGTGAAAGCACAGATACGCAGTATTTT. Amino acids: CASSLGTGESTDTQYF.

CDR3 DNA: TGTGCCAGCAACGTTAGGCCGGGGGGGGGAGACTACGAGCAGTACTTC. Protein sequence: CASNVRPGGGDYEQYF. The chain carries TRBV2 and TRBJ2-7, with TRBD2 matching 8 bases. Unmatched junction bases numbered 14, after V lost 7 bases and J lost 3 bases. The CDR3 extends over 16 amino acids. Germline CDR1 SNHLY, CDR2 FYNNEI.